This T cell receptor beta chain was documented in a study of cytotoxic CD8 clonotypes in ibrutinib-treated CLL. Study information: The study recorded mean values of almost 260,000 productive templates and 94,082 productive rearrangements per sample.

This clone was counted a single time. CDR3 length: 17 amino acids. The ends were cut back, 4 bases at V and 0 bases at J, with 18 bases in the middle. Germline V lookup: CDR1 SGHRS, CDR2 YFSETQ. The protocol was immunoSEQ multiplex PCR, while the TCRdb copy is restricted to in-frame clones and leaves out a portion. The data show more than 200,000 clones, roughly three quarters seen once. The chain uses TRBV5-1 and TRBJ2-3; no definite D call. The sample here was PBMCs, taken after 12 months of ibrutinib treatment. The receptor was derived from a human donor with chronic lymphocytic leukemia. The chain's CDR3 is CASSRKVDSRSTDTQYF. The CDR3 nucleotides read TGCGCCAGCAGCCGAAAAGTAGATAGCAGAAGCACAGATACGCAGTATTTT.